The source of this T cell receptor beta chain is a study of cytomegalovirus exposure and HLA in healthy donors. Study observations and caveats: When a later analysis compared HLA-associated TCR beta chains with equally common others, the HLA-associated chains turned out to be more clonally expanded and to have lower generation probabilities.

PCR used 60 Vbeta primers and 13 Jbeta primers. Clones were read by immunoSEQ multiplex PCR, and TCRdb kept only the in-frame ones, dropping some. Of fewer than 200,000 clones listed, 75% to 85% were seen once; the top ten hold 6% to 8%. This clone was picked up a small number of times. Its antigen is still unknown. The receptor comes from a male donor in good health and CMV-seropositive. The specimen was PBMCs.

The CDR3 sequence: CASSEGQGRYNEQFF. The CDR3 region has the DNA TGCGCCAGCAGTGAGGGACAGGGGCGCTACAATGAGCAGTTCTTC. The rearrangement joins TRBV10-1 to TRBJ2-1; 9 nucleotides line up with TRBD1. The CDR3 length is 15 residues. CDR1 WNHNN and CDR2 SYGVQD come from the germline V gene (reference sequence). The V and J ends lost 2 bases and 3 bases, in that order; junction bases with no gene match: 2.